The 14 T cell receptor beta chains in this list originate from one sample, sequenced in a study of CD4 T cells in relation to SARS-CoV-2 and coronaviruses. Libraries were prepared by immunoSEQ multiplex PCR; TCRdb keeps only in-frame clonotypes and omits some of them. The sample records about 26,000 clones, more than 75% being singletons. Unexposed donor CD4+ T cells date from about 2011-2018, before the COVID-19 pandemic. CD4+ T cells were isolated from the cells after around 11 days of culture. What these receptors recognize is not known. The sample consisted of CD4+ T cells from PBMCs, cultured in vitro. The receptors were sampled from a human donor in good health.

The V gene is TRBV27, the J gene TRBJ2-7; tentative D call: TRBD1 (6 bases). With 3 bases removed from V and 2 bases from J, the gap between germline ends came to 17 bases. Germline CDR1 reads MNHEY; CDR2 reads SMNVEV (reference sequence). The CDR3 spans 16 residues. CDR3 protein: CASSFKGTFATYEQYF. In DNA form, the CDR3 reads TGTGCCAGCAGTTTCAAAGGGACATTCGCCACCTACGAGCAGTACTTC.

This clone was detected only a few times. J is TRBJ1-2 and V is TRBV3-1 (or the pseudogene TRBV3-2); TRBD1 matches 8 bases. CDR3 length: 15 amino acids. With V trimmed by 4 bases and J by 2 bases, 6 bases remained unmatched. Germline assignment: CDR1 LGHDT and CDR2 YNNKEL (reference sequence). CDR3 residues: CASSLKTGENYGYTF. The CDR3 region has the DNA TGTGCCAGCAGCCTTAAGACAGGGGAAAACTATGGCTACACCTTC.

The chain combines TRBV5-1 with TRBJ2-3; D unresolved. There are 13 residues in the CDR3. Germline loops: CDR1 SGHRS, CDR2 YFSETQ. Trimming removed 2 bases from V and 0 bases from J, with 4 bases in between. CDR3 residues: CASSFGSTDTQYF. The CDR3 DNA is TGCGCCAGCAGCTTTGGTAGCACAGATACGCAGTATTTT.

J is TRBJ1-2 and V is TRBV10-2, with 8 bases matching TRBD1. The J segment lost 3 bases and the V segment lost 7 bases, leaving 7 bases of the junction unmatched. CDR1 and CDR2 (germline): WSHSY, SAAADI. The CDR3 is made up of 14 amino acids. The CDR3 is CASTKGQVDYGYTF. As DNA, the CDR3 is TGCGCCAGCACCAAGGGACAGGTAGACTATGGCTACACCTTC.

CDR3 in DNA: TGTGCCAGCAGCCAAGAAGCTTTGCAGTACTTC. It codes for CASSQEALQYF. The rearrangement links TRBV3-1 (or the pseudogene TRBV3-2) to TRBJ2-7; D not resolved. This CDR3 has 11 residues. The V end lost 0 bases, the J end lost 9 bases, and 6 bases lay between the germline ends. Germline-derived CDR1 and CDR2 are LGHDT and YNNKEL (reference sequence).

The rearrangement links TRBV2 to TRBJ2-3; the match to TRBD2 covers 7 bases. The CDR3 is 14 amino acids. Looked up from germline, CDR1 is SNHLY and CDR2 is FYNNEI. Germline trimming cut 6 bases from V and 2 bases from J; bases unmatched to any gene: 5. This CDR3 is CASRRGTNTDTQYF. CDR3 sequence (DNA): TGTGCCAGCAGGCGTGGGACTAACACAGATACGCAGTATTTT.

The table lists this clone with a few counts. The chain links TRBV6-6 to TRBJ2-3; D possibly uses TRBD1 or TRBD2 (5 bases each). Germline V lookup: CDR1 MNHNY, CDR2 SVGAGI (reference sequence). The CDR3 contains 17 residues. The ends were cut back, 5 bases at V and 7 bases at J, with 25 bases in the middle. The chain's CDR3 is CASSLEGPPLPFYTQYF. The CDR3 region has the DNA TGTGCCAGCAGTCTCGAGGGACCGCCGCTACCCTTTTATACGCAGTATTTT.

The V gene is TRBV7-2, the J gene TRBJ2-7; maybe TRBD1 (5 bases). The germline V gene has CDR1 SGHTA and CDR2 FQGNSA. Trimming left V 2 bases short and J 2 bases short, with 10 bases between. The CDR3 contains 14 residues. The CDR3 loop reads CASSLKAGPYEQYF. The CDR3 nucleotides read TGTGCCAGCAGCTTAAAAGCAGGGCCCTACGAGCAGTACTTC.

The chain carries TRBV5-1 and TRBJ1-1; perhaps TRBD1 as D (6 bases). The CDR3 length is 15 residues. Between the trimmed V and J ends, which lost 8 bases and 1 base, there was a span of 18 bases. The V gene's germline CDR1 is SGHRS and CDR2 YFSETQ. CDR3 residues: CASISGAGGNTEAFF. As DNA, the CDR3 is TGCGCCAGTATTTCAGGGGCCGGCGGGAACACTGAAGCTTTCTTT.

This clone is judged large. This chain links TRBV29-1 with TRBJ2-7, with D unclear. Germline V gene lookup returns CDR1 SQVTM and CDR2 ANQGSEA. This CDR3 has 12 amino acids. Trimming removed 6 bases from V and 4 bases from J, with 13 bases in between. CDR3 in DNA: TGCAGCGTGGCCGACCGATCGTACGAGCAGTACTTC. This sequence encodes CSVADRSYEQYF.

The chain uses TRBV18 and TRBJ1-6; no clear D. CDR1 is KGHSH, CDR2 LQKENI, per germline. The CDR3 totals 13 residues. With 6 bases removed from V and 6 bases from J, the gap between germline ends came to 9 bases. The CDR3 nucleotides read TGTGCCAGCTCCCCCGGGATTAATTCACCCCTCCACTTT. Translating it yields CASSPGINSPLHF.

The rearrangement uses TRBV29-1 and TRBJ2-3, with D unresolved. The CDR3 contains 13 residues. Deletions cut 5 bases from V and 6 bases from J, with 15 bases between. Germline values: CDR1 SQVTM, CDR2 ANQGSEA. CDR3 protein: CSVQRTVGDTQYF. The CDR3 coding sequence is TGCAGCGTTCAACGGACGGTAGGGGATACGCAGTATTTT.

This clone was recorded once. This chain uses TRBV7-5 with TRBJ2-2; the table calls TRBD1, which could not be checked here. TRBV7-5 is given as a pseudogene. This CDR3 has 23 residues. The DNA of the CDR3 is TGTGCCAGAAGCTTAAGAGGGACAGGGATCCGCTCATGGGTTCCCACGAGTACCGGGGAGCTGTTTTTT. Translating gives CARSLRGTGIRSWVPTSTGELFF.

This chain joins TRBV4-3 and TRBJ2-3; TRBD2 agrees at 11 bases. V trimming: 3 bases; J trimming: 3 bases; junction bases outside the gene matches: 5. Germline CDR1 is LGHNA and CDR2 is YSLEER. CDR3 length: 16 amino acids. The CDR3 DNA follows: TGCGCCAGCAGCCAGCTCCGACTAGCGGGAACAGATACGCAGTATTTT. It translates to CASSQLRLAGTDTQYF.